The 11 T cell receptor beta chains below come from one sample, sequenced in a study of T cell repertoires in cytomegalovirus infection. TCRdb called the reads again in MiXCR, with one record for every CDR3 protein. Among about 330,000 distinct CDR3 sequences listed, approximately 9.5% were seen once. The sequencing sample was made of PBMCs. These receptors were obtained from a human donor in good health (CMV status not recorded). Some clones in this sample may be carry-over from other donors' samples.

The genes are TRBV18 and TRBJ2-3, with D hard to call. The V gene's germline CDR1 is KGHSH and CDR2 LQKENI. The ends were cut back, 3 bases at V and 6 bases at J, with 10 bases in the middle. The CDR3 spans 13 residues. The CDR3 sequence is CASSPTSRDTQYF. CDR3 in DNA: TGTGCCAGCTCACCTACCTCGCGGGATACGCAGTATTTT.

The rearrangement uses TRBV6-2 or TRBV6-3 and TRBJ2-2; D unresolved. Germline V gives CDR1 MNHEY, CDR2 SVGEGT. Trimming shortened V by 8 bases and J by 1 base, and 11 bases separated the two germline ends. The CDR3 has 14 amino acids. The CDR3 reads CASAQHVNTGELFF. The CDR3 DNA sequence: TGTGCCAGCGCACAGCACGTGAACACCGGGGAGCTGTTTTTT.

This clonotype was observed at least ten times. The CDR3 bases are TGTGCCAGCAGTTCTCGGGGGTTGAGGGGAAACACCATATATTTT. It specifies CASSSRGLRGNTIYF. The chain recombines TRBV28 with TRBJ1-3; D is possibly TRBD1 (5 bases). Trimming left V 4 bases short and J 4 bases short, with 14 bases between. This CDR3 spans 15 amino acids. Germline assignment: CDR1 MDHEN and CDR2 SYDVKM.

V is TRBV7-2 and J is TRBJ2-6; no definite D call. V lost 6 bases and J 0 bases, leaving 9 bases between the germline ends. This CDR3 is 15 amino acids long. Germline CDR1 is SGHTA and CDR2 is FQGNSA. CDR3 region: CASSSTDSGANVLTF. DNA of the CDR3: TGTGCCAGCAGTTCAACTGACTCTGGGGCCAACGTCCTGACTTTC.

Ten or more counts support this clonotype. The genes are TRBV7-4 and TRBJ2-4, with D maybe TRBD2 (7 bases). This CDR3 comprises 13 residues. From germline, CDR1 is SGHVT and CDR2 SQSDAQ. Trimming shortened V by 5 bases and J by 9 bases, and 14 bases separated the two germline ends. CDR3 nucleotides: TGTGCCAGCAGCCCAGCTAGGGGGGGCATTCAGTACTTC. Its translation: CASSPARGGIQYF.

The chain employs TRBV11-1 and TRBJ2-3, with D unclear. Trimming removed 5 bases at V and 0 bases at J, with 9 bases between. The CDR3 spans 14 residues. Per germline, CDR1 SGHAT and CDR2 FQDESV (reference sequence). The DNA for the CDR3 is TGTGCCAGCAGCCCAGCGCCAAGCACAGATACGCAGTATTTT. This encodes CASSPAPSTDTQYF.

This clonotype has more than one count but fewer than ten. The V and J genes are TRBV7-9 and TRBJ2-3; 7 bases agree with TRBD2. This CDR3 is 17 amino acids long. Per germline, CDR1 SEHNR and CDR2 FQNEAQ (reference sequence). V shed 2 bases, J shed 6 bases, and the junction held 14 bases outside the gene matches. The CDR3 DNA reads as TGTGCCAGCAGCTTAAATTCGGCGGGAGTCAGAAGTGATACGCAGTATTTT. Amino acids: CASSLNSAGVRSDTQYF.

This clonotype was seen only a few times. This chain uses TRBV19 with TRBJ1-6; D is unresolved. This CDR3 contains 13 residues. The V gene lost 10 bases and the J gene lost 5 bases, with 12 bases spanning the gap. In germline, CDR1 is LNHDA, CDR2 SQIVND (reference sequence). The CDR3 loop is CATREIDNSPLHF. CDR3 in DNA: TGTGCCACCCGGGAGATAGATAATTCACCCCTCCACTTT.

The rearrangement joins TRBV24-1 to TRBJ2-5; the D gene is possibly TRBD1 (6 bases). Trimming left V 10 bases short and J 4 bases short, with 9 bases between. CDR1 and CDR2 from the germline V gene are KGHDR and SFDVKD. The CDR3 spans 11 residues. CDR3 DNA: TGTGCCACGCAACAGGGAGAGACCCAGTACTTC. Translating gives CATQQGETQYF.

In this sample, this clonotype turned up many times. V usage is TRBV7-2 and J usage is TRBJ2-2, with 8 bases identical to TRBD2. The V gene's germline CDR1 is SGHTA and CDR2 FQGNSA. The CDR3 runs 14 residues. V lost 10 bases and J lost 8; bases outside the gene matches: 12. Written as DNA, the CDR3 is TGTGCCACCCGGGAAGCGGGGGATCGGGGGGAGCTGTTTTTT. Encoded protein: CATREAGDRGELFF.

This clonotype has more than one count but fewer than ten. V gene TRBV10-3 combines with J gene TRBJ1-1, with D tentatively TRBD1 (6 bases). V shed 7 bases and J shed 3 bases, with 12 bases lying between them. The CDR3 totals 13 residues. From germline, CDR1 is ENHRY and CDR2 SYGVKD. The CDR3 reads CAINTRGDTEAFF. CDR3 nucleotides: TGTGCCATCAATACGAGGGGGGACACTGAAGCTTTCTTT.